The clone carrying this T cell receptor beta chain occurred a few times. What it binds is unknown. From the RACE reads, TCRdb called clonotypes with MiXCR, one entry per CDR3 protein. Counted here are under 45,000 distinct CDR3 sequences, around a tenth occurring once; the ten biggest clones make up roughly 27%. Regarding time point: pre-sensitization, week 0. Indicated treatment: therapeutic diphenylcyclopropenone sensitization with weekly scalp DPC. Unfractionated whole blood yielded total RNA. The data originate from a study of human T cells and chemical hapten exposure. Findings and caveats of the study: The number of TCRs over 1 in 1000 frequency stayed unchanged after DPC.

This CDR3 has 12 amino acids. Germline V gene data show CDR1 as DFQATT and CDR2 as SNEGSKA (reference sequence). V shed 3 bases and J shed 2 bases, with 7 bases lying between them. The material sequenced was whole blood, taken in connection with sensitization to the hapten diphenylcyclopropenone (DPC). The receptor's source is a man aged 45-60 years with alopecia areata. Some clones in this sample may be carry-over from other donors' samples. This chain joins TRBV20-1 and TRBJ1-2; no clear D gene. The CDR3 DNA is TGCAGTGCTAGTGGAGGGAACTATGGCTACACCTTC. This gives the protein CSASGGNYGYTF.